Sequencing of this T cell receptor beta chain was carried out in a study of blood T cell repertoires in COVID-19. Turning to the study itself: Italy, Spain and the United States were the sources of the convalescent and acute COVID-19 samples.

The table came from immunoSEQ multiplex PCR; TCRdb's copy has only in-frame clones and leaves some out. Among more than 200,000 clones listed, around nine tenths were seen once. The length of the CDR3 is 15 residues. V gave up 4 bases and J gave up 5 bases, with 17 bases separating them. Per germline, CDR1 SEHNR and CDR2 FQNEAQ (reference sequence). This TCR was sampled from a man aged 25-40 years in a cohort exposed to, infected with or recovered from COVID-19 (not recorded which). The chain has TRBV7-9 and TRBJ2-5; D is possibly TRBD1 (6 bases). Sequencing was performed on PBMCs or T cells enriched from blood (not recorded which). CDR3 region: CASSSLQGGLETQYF. CDR3 nucleotide sequence: TGTGCCAGCAGCTCCCTACAGGGTGGGTTGGAGACCCAGTACTTC.